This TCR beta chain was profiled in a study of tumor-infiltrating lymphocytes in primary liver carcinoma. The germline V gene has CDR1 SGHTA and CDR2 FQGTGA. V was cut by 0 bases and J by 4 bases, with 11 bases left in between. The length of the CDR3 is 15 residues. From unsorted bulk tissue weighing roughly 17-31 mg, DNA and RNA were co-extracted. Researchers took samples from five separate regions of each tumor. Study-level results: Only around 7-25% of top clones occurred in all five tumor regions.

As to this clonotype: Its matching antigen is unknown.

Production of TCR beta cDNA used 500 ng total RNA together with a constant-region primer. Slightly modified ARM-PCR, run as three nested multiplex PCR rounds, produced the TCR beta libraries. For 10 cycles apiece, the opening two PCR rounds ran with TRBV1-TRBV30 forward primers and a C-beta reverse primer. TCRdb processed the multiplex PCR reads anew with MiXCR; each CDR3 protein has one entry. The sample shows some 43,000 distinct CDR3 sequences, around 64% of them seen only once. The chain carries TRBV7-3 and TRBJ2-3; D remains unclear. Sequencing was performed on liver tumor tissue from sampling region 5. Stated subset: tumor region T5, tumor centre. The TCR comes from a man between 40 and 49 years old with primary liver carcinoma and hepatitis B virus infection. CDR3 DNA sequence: TGTGCCAGCAGCTTAACATGGGGTTGGTCAGATACGCAGTATTTT. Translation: CASSLTWGWSDTQYF.